The 14 T cell receptor beta chains reported below all come from one sample, sequenced in a study of metastatic and nonmetastatic thyroid tumors. TCRdb re-processed the PCR reads through MiXCR. This repertoire shows more than 10,000 clones, approximately 23% found once; its top ten account for about 12%. Patients underwent thyroid surgery, and none had received any treatment before it. The source material was adjacent normal tissue. The receptor set was obtained from a female donor with papillary thyroid cancer or a benign thyroid nodule (not recorded which). Some clones in this sample may be carry-over from other donors' samples.

The rearrangement uses TRBV11-2 and TRBJ2-1; 9 nucleotides agree with TRBD2. Trimming removed 2 bases from V and 8 bases from J; junction bases left unmatched: 7. The CDR3 extends over 15 amino acids. Germline loops: CDR1 SGHAT, CDR2 FQNNGV. The CDR3 DNA is TGTGCCAGCAGCTTAATAGCGGGAGTTCGGCATGAGCAGTTCTTC. Its translation: CASSLIAGVRHEQFF.

This clone is classed as medium-sized. The chain recombines TRBV27 with TRBJ1-5; TRBD1 matches 7 bases. The CDR3 is 15 amino acids. The germline CDR1 and CDR2 sequences are MNHEY and SMNVEV (reference sequence). V lost 7 bases to trimming and J lost 0 bases; unmatched junction nucleotides: 6. CDR3 nucleotides: TGTGCCAGCAAGGGACAGCAATATAGCAATCAGCCCCAGCATTTT. Amino acid sequence: CASKGQQYSNQPQHF.

This clone was counted many times. The chain carries TRBV5-4 and TRBJ1-1, with D possibly being TRBD1 (6 bases). The CDR3 length is 16 residues. V lost 3 bases to trimming and J lost 1 base, with 16 bases between them. Germline V gene sequence: CDR1 SGHNT, CDR2 YYREEE (reference sequence). The CDR3 DNA reads as TGTGCCAGCAGCTCCGGACAGCGACCCCAGAACACTGAAGCTTTCTTT. It translates to CASSSGQRPQNTEAFF.

This clone has a handful of counts. Because it lacks the conserved phenylalanine or tryptophan at the end, this CDR3 is likely a read error. The chain joins TRBV2 to TRBJ1-1, with D possibly being TRBD1 (6 bases). From germline, CDR1 is SNHLY and CDR2 FYNNEI. V gave up 9 bases and J gave up 3 bases, with 14 bases separating them. The CDR3 is made up of 13 amino acids. The CDR3 here is CARTGGGYTEAFL. CDR3 coding DNA: TGTGCCAGGACAGGAGGGGGTTACACTGAAGCTTTCCTT.

This clone is medium-sized. V and J are TRBV11-3 and TRBJ2-2, with 8 bases fitting TRBD1. With V trimmed by 0 bases and J by 7 bases, 4 bases remained unmatched. The germline gives CDR1 SGHNT, CDR2 YENEEA. This CDR3 region has 15 residues. The CDR3 coding sequence is TGTGCCAGCAGCTTAGATCCAGGGGGCAGCGGGGAGCTGTTTTTT. This sequence encodes CASSLDPGGSGELFF.

V is TRBV27 and J is TRBJ2-7, with TRBD1 matching over 7 bases. Germline V gives CDR1 MNHEY, CDR2 SMNVEV (reference sequence). CDR3 length: 13 amino acids. V shed 6 bases, J shed 3 bases, and the junction held 5 bases outside the gene matches. DNA for the CDR3: TGTGCCAGCAGCTGGGACAGTCGCTACGAGCAGTACTTC. Its protein product is CASSWDSRYEQYF.

The chain carries TRBV6-1 and TRBJ1-2, with 8 bases aligning to TRBD1. With 6 bases clipped from V and 3 bases from J, the junction kept 12 bases outside the gene matches. The CDR3 loop spans 16 amino acids. Germline V gives CDR1 MNHNS, CDR2 SASEGT. This CDR3 is CASSRPRQGKYYGYTF. The CDR3 DNA sequence: TGTGCCAGCAGCCGGCCCCGACAGGGGAAATACTATGGCTACACCTTC.

The chain joins TRBV20-1 to TRBJ2-2; a possible D gene is TRBD1 (6 bases). The CDR3 runs 12 residues. The V gene's germline CDR1 is DFQATT and CDR2 SNEGSKA (reference sequence). CDR3 region: CSSPGDTGELFF. For the CDR3, the DNA is TGCAGCTCCCCAGGGGACACCGGGGAGCTGTTTTTT.

By its share, this clone is medium-sized. This sequence joins TRBV15 and TRBJ2-7; D unresolved. CDR1 is LNHNV, CDR2 YYDKDF, per germline (reference sequence). The CDR3 runs 13 residues. Trimming shortened V by 0 bases and J by 4 bases, and 7 bases separated the two germline ends. CDR3 bases: TGTGCCACCAGCAGAGACCTAACATACGAGCAGTACTTC. Residues: CATSRDLTYEQYF.

This clone has a count of ten or more. This chain uses TRBV25-1 with TRBJ2-1; the match to TRBD2 covers 7 bases. Germline CDR1 MGHDK, CDR2 SYGVNS. After removal of 3 bases from V and 9 bases from J, the junction contained 14 bases not matched to a gene. The CDR3 sequence is 16 residues long. The CDR3 region is CASSDLSLSGTGEQFF. The CDR3 DNA reads TGTGCCAGCAGTGATCTCTCCCTAAGCGGGACTGGTGAGCAGTTCTTC.

By share of the sample, this clone is large. V is TRBV6-1 and J is TRBJ2-5; the match to TRBD2 covers 7 bases. The CDR3 totals 15 residues. Germline V CDR1 and CDR2: MNHNS, SASEGT. Trimming took 6 bases from V and 5 from J; bases not matched to a gene: 12. CDR3 region: CASRQAGTNRETQYF. The DNA of the CDR3 is TGTGCCAGCAGACAGGCCGGGACTAATAGGGAGACCCAGTACTTC.

This clone has just a few counts. The rearrangement uses TRBV11-3 and TRBJ2-7; TRBD1 matches 8 bases. CDR3 length: 15 amino acids. The germline V gene has CDR1 SGHNT and CDR2 YENEEA. The V and J ends lost 5 bases and 3 bases, in that order; junction bases with no gene match: 9. The CDR3 sequence is CASSARQGNDYEQYF. The CDR3 coding sequence is TGTGCCAGCAGCGCCAGACAGGGGAATGACTACGAGCAGTACTTC.

By sample share, this clone is medium-sized. The chain carries TRBV2 and TRBJ2-7; D may be TRBD1 (5 bases). Germline V gene sequence: CDR1 SNHLY, CDR2 FYNNEI. The CDR3 is made up of 14 amino acids. The V and J ends lost 7 bases and 8 bases respectively, with 21 bases between them. The DNA of the CDR3 is TGTGCCAGCATTTGGCAGGGCCCGGACAAGCAGCAGTACTTC. Amino acids: CASIWQGPDKQQYF.

This clone was seen at least ten times. The chain is built from TRBV7-6 and TRBJ2-3, with TRBD2 identical over 7 bases. The length of the CDR3 is 16 residues. V lost 5 bases to trimming and J lost 5 bases; unmatched junction nucleotides: 13. Per the germline V gene, CDR1 is SGHVS and CDR2 is FNYEAQ. The CDR3 loop reads CASSPPRGSSVDTQYF. CDR3 coding DNA: TGTGCCAGCAGCCCCCCCCGCGGGAGTTCGGTAGATACGCAGTATTTT.